What follows are 2 T cell receptor beta chains derived from one specimen sequenced in a study of blood T cell repertoires in COVID-19. Produced via immunoSEQ multiplex PCR; TCRdb's table is partial and in-frame only. The sample contains about 170,000 clones, about 86% of which appear only once. The sample taken for sequencing was PBMCs or T cells enriched from blood (not recorded which). These receptors were taken from a woman aged 45-65 years in a cohort exposed to, infected with or recovered from COVID-19 (not recorded which).

The chain combines TRBV24-1 with TRBJ2-5; 8 nucleotides line up with TRBD1. CDR1 is KGHDR, CDR2 SFDVKD, per germline. Losses at the gene ends were 3 bases for V and 4 bases for J; bases not matched to a gene: 6. The CDR3 spans 15 residues. CDR3 coding DNA: TGTGCCACCAGTGATATAGACAGGGGTCGAGAGACCCAGTACTTC. Amino acid sequence: CATSDIDRGRETQYF.

V is TRBV28 and J is TRBJ2-2; TRBD2 is a possible D gene (5 bases). Germline V gene sequence: CDR1 MDHEN, CDR2 SYDVKM. The CDR3 consists of 15 residues. Trimming left V 11 bases short and J 2 bases short, with 18 bases between. The CDR3 nucleotides are TGTGCCTCCAGCGGTAGAGGAACTAACACCGGGGAGCTGTTTTTT. Translated: CASSGRGTNTGELFF.